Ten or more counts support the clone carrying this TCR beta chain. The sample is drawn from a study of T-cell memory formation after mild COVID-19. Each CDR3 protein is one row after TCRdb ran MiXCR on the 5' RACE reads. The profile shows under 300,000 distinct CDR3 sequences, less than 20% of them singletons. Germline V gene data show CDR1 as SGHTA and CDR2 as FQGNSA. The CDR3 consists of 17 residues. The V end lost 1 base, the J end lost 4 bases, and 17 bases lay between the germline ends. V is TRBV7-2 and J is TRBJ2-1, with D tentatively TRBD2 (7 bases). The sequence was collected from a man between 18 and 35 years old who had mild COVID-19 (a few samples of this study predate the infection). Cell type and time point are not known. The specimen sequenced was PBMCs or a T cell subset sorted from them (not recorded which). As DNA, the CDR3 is TGTGCCAGCAGCTTAGGAGTGGGCCGGGGGGCGTACAATGAGCAGTTCTTC. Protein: CASSLGVGRGAYNEQFF.